Below, 21 T cell receptor beta chains from the same sample are listed, as sequenced in a study of cytomegalovirus exposure and HLA in healthy donors. TCRdb's table, derived via immunoSEQ multiplex PCR, lists solely in-frame clones and lacks some. The sample contains about 360,000 clones, 86% of which appear only once. Sequencing was performed on PBMCs. Every receptor here comes from a woman aged 18 to 35 in good health and CMV-seronegative.

The V call is TRBV6-5, the J call TRBJ2-1; 10 bases align to TRBD2. This CDR3 comprises 13 residues. Trimming took 8 bases from V and 5 from J; bases not matched to a gene: 3. Germline V lookup: CDR1 MNHEY, CDR2 SVGAGI. DNA of the CDR3: TGTGCCAGCGGTCTAGCGGGGGACAATGAGCAGTTCTTC. This codes for CASGLAGDNEQFF.

This chain joins TRBV19 and TRBJ2-1; 12 bases match TRBD2. Germline V gene lookup returns CDR1 LNHDA and CDR2 SQIVND (reference sequence). The CDR3 loop spans 16 amino acids. Trimming cost V 4 bases and J 7 bases; bases outside gene matches: 8. The CDR3 DNA follows: TGTGCCAGTAGTACCATACTAGCGGGGGGCCGGAATGAGCAGTTCTTC. Translation: CASSTILAGGRNEQFF.

The chain recombines TRBV5-1 with TRBJ2-1; D is undetermined. This CDR3 contains 15 residues. Trimming took off 7 bases at V and 10 bases at J, with 24 bases between the two ends. Germline lookup yields CDR1 SGHRS and CDR2 YFSETQ. The CDR3 region is CASQPQPEPMREQFF. As DNA, the CDR3 is TGCGCCAGCCAGCCCCAACCTGAGCCGATGAGGGAGCAGTTCTTC. The variable domain in full, with the rest retrieved from reference TRBV5-1 and TRBJ2-1, is KAGVTQTPRYLIKTRGQQVTLSCSPISGHRSVSWYQQTPGQGLQFLFEYFSETQRNKGNFPGRFSGRQFSNSRSEMNVSTLELGDSALYLCASQPQPEPMREQFFGPGTRLTVL.

This sequence joins TRBV5-4 and TRBJ2-5; TRBD2 matches at 11 bases. The germline V gene encodes CDR1 SGHNT and CDR2 YYREEE (reference sequence). The CDR3 totals 20 residues. With 6 bases clipped from V and 5 bases from J, the junction kept 24 bases outside the gene matches. The CDR3 region is CASTSPTSGDPGGDGETQYF. The DNA for the CDR3 is TGTGCCAGCACCTCCCCGACTAGCGGGGACCCGGGGGGGGACGGGGAGACCCAGTACTTC.

The chain has TRBV27 and TRBJ2-1; maybe TRBD2 (6 bases). V was trimmed by 6 bases and J by 4 bases, leaving 13 bases between them. The germline V gene has CDR1 MNHEY and CDR2 SMNVEV (reference sequence). This CDR3 comprises 14 residues. CDR3 DNA: TGTGCCAGCAGCCCTGGACTACTGTACAATGAGCAGTTCTTC. This gives the protein CASSPGLLYNEQFF.

The CDR3 region is CASSALTGYYGYTF. CDR3 nucleotides: TGTGCCAGCAGCGCCTTGACAGGGTACTATGGCTACACCTTC. This chain uses TRBV7-9 with TRBJ1-2; 7 positions agree with TRBD1. Unmatched junction bases numbered 6, after V lost 5 bases and J lost 3 bases. The CDR3 has 14 amino acids. The V gene's germline CDR1 is SEHNR and CDR2 FQNEAQ (reference sequence).

This clone was seen just once. The gene calls are TRBV6-5 and TRBJ1-3; D is undetermined. Germline-derived CDR1 and CDR2 are MNHEY and SVGAGI. Trimming took 2 bases from V and 2 from J, leaving 4 bases between them. The CDR3 spans 13 residues. The CDR3 region has the DNA TGTGCCAGCAGTTACAATACTGGAAACACCATATATTTT. As protein: CASSYNTGNTIYF.

This chain connects TRBV4-1 to TRBJ1-2; tentative D call: TRBD1 (6 bases). This CDR3 comprises 16 residues. Germline assignment: CDR1 MGHRA and CDR2 YSYEKL. V was pared by 0 bases and J by 0 bases, with 11 bases between. The CDR3 is CASSQDERQANYGYTF. In DNA, the CDR3 is TGCGCCAGCAGCCAAGATGAAAGACAGGCTAACTATGGCTACACCTTC.

The genes are TRBV2 and TRBJ1-1; D is unclear. This CDR3 is built from 13 residues. The V and J ends lost 6 bases and 8 bases respectively, with 16 bases between them. The germline CDR1 and CDR2 sequences are SNHLY and FYNNEI. CDR3 region: CASSQIDGSEAFF. In DNA form, the CDR3 reads TGTGCCAGCAGCCAAATAGACGGGTCCGAAGCTTTCTTT.

The chain links TRBV5-8 to TRBJ1-6, with 10 bases aligning to TRBD1. Losses at the gene ends were 0 bases for V and 0 bases for J; bases not matched to a gene: 9. The germline gives CDR1 SGHTS, CDR2 YDEGEE. This CDR3 region has 20 residues. CDR3 sequence reads: CASSLVPGQGPSSYNSPLHF. CDR3 coding DNA: TGTGCCAGCAGCTTGGTCCCGGGACAGGGGCCGAGCTCCTATAATTCACCCCTCCACTTT.

The chain couples TRBV6-5 to TRBJ1-5; possibly TRBD1 for D (5 bases). This CDR3 has 13 amino acids. From germline, CDR1 is MNHEY and CDR2 SVGAGI. V was cut by 2 bases and J by 12 bases, with 14 bases left in between. CDR3 amino acids: CASSYTEIDSQHF. The CDR3 coding sequence is TGTGCCAGCAGTTACACGGAGATCGACAGCCAGCATTTT.

The chain has TRBV29-1 and TRBJ1-1, with D tentatively TRBD1 (5 bases). V was shortened by 4 bases and J by 1 base, with 10 bases between the two germline ends. CDR3 size: 13 residues. Germline loops: CDR1 SQVTM, CDR2 ANQGSEA. The CDR3 DNA reads TGCAGCGTTGCGGACACCTGGAACACTGAAGCTTTCTTT. Its protein product is CSVADTWNTEAFF. Together with reference TRBV29-1 and TRBJ1-1, the CDR3 gives the full variable domain: SAVISQKPSRDICQRGTSLTIQCQVDSQVTMMFWYRQQPGQSLTLIATANQGSEATYESGFVIDKFPISRPNLTFSTLTVSNMSPEDSSIYLCSVADTWNTEAFFGQGTRLTVV.

The genes are TRBV27 and TRBJ2-3; D remains ambiguous. There are 15 residues in the CDR3. Germline V gene lookup returns CDR1 MNHEY and CDR2 SMNVEV (reference sequence). The V gene lost 2 bases and the J gene lost 0 bases, with 9 bases spanning the gap. CDR3 nucleotide sequence: TGTGCCAGCAGTTTAGATATCGGGAGCACAGATACGCAGTATTTT. As protein: CASSLDIGSTDTQYF.

This clone came up a few times. This chain uses TRBV4-1 with TRBJ1-4; 9 bases match TRBD1. This CDR3 comprises 16 residues. V was pared by 4 bases and J by 7 bases, with 10 bases of the junction left unmatched. Germline V gives CDR1 MGHRA, CDR2 YSYEKL. The CDR3 coding sequence is TGCGCCAGCAGCCTCGTATGGACAGGGGCGGGTGAAAAACTGTTTTTT. It is translated as CASSLVWTGAGEKLFF.

The chain couples TRBV9 to TRBJ1-5; D unresolved. Between the trimmed V and J ends, which lost 4 bases and 0 bases, there was a span of 5 bases. In germline, CDR1 is SGDLS, CDR2 YYNGEE. This CDR3 has 13 amino acids. The CDR3 here is CASSLYSNQPQHF. The DNA for the CDR3 is TGTGCCAGCAGCCTATATAGCAATCAGCCCCAGCATTTT.

The CDR3 loop is CASSQAGAGGNNEQFF. CDR3 nucleotide sequence: TGTGCCAGCAGCCAAGCTGGCGCGGGAGGAAACAATGAGCAGTTCTTC. V gene TRBV4-2 combines with J gene TRBJ2-1; 8 nucleotides align to TRBD2. This CDR3 contains 16 residues. The junction had 7 bases not matched to a gene; V was cut back by 1 base and J by 5 bases. Germline CDR1 reads LGHNA; CDR2 reads YNFKEQ.

The chain combines TRBV6-1 with TRBJ1-2, with 8 bases aligning to TRBD1. CDR1 MNHNS and CDR2 SASEGT come from the germline V gene. CDR3 length: 13 residues. V lost 3 bases to trimming and J lost 13 bases; unmatched junction nucleotides: 10. CDR3 in DNA: TGTGCCAGCAGTGACCCTGGGACAGGCGCAGTCACCTTC. Protein sequence: CASSDPGTGAVTF.

This clone was picked up one time. This chain links TRBV14 with TRBJ2-7; 10 nucleotides match TRBD2. J gave up 6 bases and V 4 bases, and 18 bases lay outside the gene matches. This CDR3 is 18 amino acids long. The V gene's germline CDR1 is SGHDN and CDR2 FVKESK. For the CDR3, the DNA is TGTGCCAGCAGCCCTCTCCCACCTCTTGGTCTAGCGGGGGTCGAGCAGTACTTC. This translates into CASSPLPPLGLAGVEQYF.

This clone was seen a single time. This rearrangement joins TRBV6-5 to TRBJ1-5; no definite D call. Germline V lookup: CDR1 MNHEY, CDR2 SVGAGI. The ends were cut back, 10 bases at V and 1 base at J, with 17 bases in the middle. The CDR3 spans 15 residues. CDR3 DNA: TGTGCCACCCGTCTTTCGGCAGGAAGCAATCAGCCCCAGCATTTT. It specifies CATRLSAGSNQPQHF.

The chain combines TRBV5-1 with TRBJ2-3; no clear D. Germline lookup yields CDR1 SGHRS and CDR2 YFSETQ. This CDR3 contains 14 residues. The V gene lost 0 bases and the J gene lost 2 bases, with 7 bases spanning the gap. The CDR3 loop is CASSLATNTDTQYF. The CDR3 DNA sequence: TGCGCCAGCAGCTTGGCCACAAACACAGATACGCAGTATTTT.

The V gene is TRBV21-1, the J gene TRBJ1-4; the table names TRBD1, a call not compared with the DNA. TRBV21-1 is an annotated pseudogene. The CDR3 consists of 16 residues. CDR3 bases: TGTGCCAGCAGCAAACCACTGGGACAGGAGAATGAAAAACTGTTTTTT. It codes for CASSKPLGQENEKLFF.